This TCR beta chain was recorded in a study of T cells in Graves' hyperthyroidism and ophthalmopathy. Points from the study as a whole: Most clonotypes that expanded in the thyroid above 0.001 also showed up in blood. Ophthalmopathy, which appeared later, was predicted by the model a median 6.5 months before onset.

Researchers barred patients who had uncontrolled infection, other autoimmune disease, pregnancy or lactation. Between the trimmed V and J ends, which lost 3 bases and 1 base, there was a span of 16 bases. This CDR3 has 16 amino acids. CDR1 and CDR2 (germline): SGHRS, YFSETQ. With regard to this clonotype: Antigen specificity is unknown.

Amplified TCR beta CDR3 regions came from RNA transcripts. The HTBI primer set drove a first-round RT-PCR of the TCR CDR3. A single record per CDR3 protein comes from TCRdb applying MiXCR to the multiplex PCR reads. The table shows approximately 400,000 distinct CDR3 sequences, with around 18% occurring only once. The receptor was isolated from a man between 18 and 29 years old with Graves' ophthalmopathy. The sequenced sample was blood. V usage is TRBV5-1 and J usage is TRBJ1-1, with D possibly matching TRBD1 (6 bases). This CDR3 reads CASSWSRGGRNTEAFF. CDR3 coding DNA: TGCGCCAGCAGCTGGAGCAGGGGCGGGCGGAACACTGAAGCTTTCTTT.